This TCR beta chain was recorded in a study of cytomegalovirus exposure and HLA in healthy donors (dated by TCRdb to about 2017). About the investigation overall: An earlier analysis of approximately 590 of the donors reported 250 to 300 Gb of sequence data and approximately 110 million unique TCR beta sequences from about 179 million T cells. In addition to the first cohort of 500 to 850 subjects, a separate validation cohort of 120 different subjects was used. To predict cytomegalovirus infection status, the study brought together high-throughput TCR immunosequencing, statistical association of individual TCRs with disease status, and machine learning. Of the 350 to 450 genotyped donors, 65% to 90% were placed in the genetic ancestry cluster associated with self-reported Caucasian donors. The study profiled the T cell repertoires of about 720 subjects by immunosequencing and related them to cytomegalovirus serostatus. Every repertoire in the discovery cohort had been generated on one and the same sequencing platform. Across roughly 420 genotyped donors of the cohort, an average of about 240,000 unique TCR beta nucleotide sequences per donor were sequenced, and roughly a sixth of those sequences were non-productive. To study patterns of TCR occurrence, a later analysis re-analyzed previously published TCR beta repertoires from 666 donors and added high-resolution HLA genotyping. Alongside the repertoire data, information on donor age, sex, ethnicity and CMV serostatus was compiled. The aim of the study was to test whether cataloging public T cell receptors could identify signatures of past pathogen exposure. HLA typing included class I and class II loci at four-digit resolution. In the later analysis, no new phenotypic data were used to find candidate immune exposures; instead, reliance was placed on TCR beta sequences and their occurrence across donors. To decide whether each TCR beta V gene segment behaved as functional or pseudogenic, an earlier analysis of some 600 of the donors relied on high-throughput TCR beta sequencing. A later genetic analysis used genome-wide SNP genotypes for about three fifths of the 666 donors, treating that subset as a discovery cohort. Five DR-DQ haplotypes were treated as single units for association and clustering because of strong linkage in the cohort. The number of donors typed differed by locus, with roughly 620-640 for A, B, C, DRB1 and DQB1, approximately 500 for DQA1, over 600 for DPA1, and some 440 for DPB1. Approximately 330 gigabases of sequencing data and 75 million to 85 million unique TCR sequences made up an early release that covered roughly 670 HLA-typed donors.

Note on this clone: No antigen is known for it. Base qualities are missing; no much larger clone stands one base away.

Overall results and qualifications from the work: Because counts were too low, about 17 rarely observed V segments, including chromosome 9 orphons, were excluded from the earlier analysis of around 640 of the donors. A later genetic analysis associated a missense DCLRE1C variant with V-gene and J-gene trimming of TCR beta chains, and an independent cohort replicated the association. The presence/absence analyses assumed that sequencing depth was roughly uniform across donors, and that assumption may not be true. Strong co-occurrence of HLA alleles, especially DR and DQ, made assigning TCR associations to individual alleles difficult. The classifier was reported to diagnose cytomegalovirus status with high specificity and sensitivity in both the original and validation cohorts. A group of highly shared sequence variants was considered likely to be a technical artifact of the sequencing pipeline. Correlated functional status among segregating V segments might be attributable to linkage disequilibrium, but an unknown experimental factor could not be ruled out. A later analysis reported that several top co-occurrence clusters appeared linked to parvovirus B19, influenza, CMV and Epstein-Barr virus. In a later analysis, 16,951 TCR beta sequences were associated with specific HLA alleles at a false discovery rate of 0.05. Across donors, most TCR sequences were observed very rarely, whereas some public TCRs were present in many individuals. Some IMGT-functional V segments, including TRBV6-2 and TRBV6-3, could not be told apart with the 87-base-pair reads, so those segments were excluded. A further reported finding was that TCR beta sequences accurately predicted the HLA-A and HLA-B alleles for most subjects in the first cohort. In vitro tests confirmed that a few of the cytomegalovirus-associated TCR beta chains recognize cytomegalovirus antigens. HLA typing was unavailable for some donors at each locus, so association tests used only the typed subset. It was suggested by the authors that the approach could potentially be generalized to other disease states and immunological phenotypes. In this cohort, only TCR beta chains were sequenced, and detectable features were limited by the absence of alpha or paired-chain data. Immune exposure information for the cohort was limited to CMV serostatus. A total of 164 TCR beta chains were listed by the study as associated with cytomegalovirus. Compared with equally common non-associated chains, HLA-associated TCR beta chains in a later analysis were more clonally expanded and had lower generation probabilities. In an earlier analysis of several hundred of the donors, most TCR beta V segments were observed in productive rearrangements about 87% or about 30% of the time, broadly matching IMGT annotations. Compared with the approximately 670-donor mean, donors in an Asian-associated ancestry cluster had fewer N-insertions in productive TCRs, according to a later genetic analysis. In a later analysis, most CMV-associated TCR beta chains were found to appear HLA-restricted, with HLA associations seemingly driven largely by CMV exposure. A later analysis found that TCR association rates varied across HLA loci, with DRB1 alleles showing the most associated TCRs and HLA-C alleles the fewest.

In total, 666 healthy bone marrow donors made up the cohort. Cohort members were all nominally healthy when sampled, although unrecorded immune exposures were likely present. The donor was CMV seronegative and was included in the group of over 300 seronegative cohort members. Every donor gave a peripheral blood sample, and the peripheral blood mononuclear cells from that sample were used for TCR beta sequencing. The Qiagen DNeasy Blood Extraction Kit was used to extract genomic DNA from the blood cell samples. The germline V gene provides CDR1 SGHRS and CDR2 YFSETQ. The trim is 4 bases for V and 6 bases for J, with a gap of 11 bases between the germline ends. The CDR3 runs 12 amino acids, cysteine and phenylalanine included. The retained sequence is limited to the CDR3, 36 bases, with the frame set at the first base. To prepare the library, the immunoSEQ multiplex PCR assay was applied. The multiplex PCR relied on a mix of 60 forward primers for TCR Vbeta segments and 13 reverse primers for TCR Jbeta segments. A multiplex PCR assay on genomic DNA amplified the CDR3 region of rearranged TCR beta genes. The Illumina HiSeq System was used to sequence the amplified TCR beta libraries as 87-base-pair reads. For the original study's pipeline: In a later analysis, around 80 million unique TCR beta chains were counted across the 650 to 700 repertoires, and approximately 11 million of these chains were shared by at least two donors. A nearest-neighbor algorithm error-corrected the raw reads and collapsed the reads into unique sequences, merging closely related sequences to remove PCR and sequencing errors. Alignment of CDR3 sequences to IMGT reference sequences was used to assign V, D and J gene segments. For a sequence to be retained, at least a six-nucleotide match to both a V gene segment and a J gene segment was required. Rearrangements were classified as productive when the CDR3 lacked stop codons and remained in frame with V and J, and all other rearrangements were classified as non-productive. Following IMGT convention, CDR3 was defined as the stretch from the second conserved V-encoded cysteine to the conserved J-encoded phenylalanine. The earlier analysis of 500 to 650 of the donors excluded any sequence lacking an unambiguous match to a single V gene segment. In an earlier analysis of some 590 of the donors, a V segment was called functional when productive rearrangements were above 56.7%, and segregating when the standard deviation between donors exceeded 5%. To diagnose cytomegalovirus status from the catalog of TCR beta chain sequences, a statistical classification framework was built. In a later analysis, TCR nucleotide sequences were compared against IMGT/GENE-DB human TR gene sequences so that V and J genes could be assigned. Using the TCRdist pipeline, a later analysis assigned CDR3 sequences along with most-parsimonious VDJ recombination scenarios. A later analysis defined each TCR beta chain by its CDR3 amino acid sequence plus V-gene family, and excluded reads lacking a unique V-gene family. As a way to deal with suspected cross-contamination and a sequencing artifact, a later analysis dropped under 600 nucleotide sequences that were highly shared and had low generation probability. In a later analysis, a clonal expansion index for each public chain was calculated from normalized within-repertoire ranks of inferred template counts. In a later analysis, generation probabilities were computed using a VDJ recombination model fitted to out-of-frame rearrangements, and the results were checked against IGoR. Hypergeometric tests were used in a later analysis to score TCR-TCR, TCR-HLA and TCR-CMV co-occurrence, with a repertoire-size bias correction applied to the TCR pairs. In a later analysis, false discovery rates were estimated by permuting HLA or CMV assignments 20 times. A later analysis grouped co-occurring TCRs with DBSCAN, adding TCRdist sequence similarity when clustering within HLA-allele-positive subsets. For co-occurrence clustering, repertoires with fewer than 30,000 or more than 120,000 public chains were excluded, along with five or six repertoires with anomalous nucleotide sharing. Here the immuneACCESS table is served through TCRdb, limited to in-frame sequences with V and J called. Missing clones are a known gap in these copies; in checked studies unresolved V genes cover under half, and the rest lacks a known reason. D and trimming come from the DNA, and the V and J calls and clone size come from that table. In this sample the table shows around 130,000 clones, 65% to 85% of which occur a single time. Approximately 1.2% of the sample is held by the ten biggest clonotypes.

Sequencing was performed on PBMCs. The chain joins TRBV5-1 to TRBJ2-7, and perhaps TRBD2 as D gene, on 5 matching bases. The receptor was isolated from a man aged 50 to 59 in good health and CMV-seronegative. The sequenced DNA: TGCGCCAGCAGCCCCACTAGTGCCGAGCAGTACTTC. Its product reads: CASSPTSAEQYF.